A single T cell receptor beta chain is shown here with its context. The target antigen is unknown. This sample was taken from a study of monozygotic twins with inflammatory bowel disease. General study points: Other individuals had fewer clonotypes in common with IBD patients than with healthy twins, especially with disease activity. Patient-to-patient differences in immunosuppressive treatment may have added variability to the repertoires.

This CDR3 comprises 15 residues. TCRdb reprocessed the 5' RACE reads and reports one entry per CDR3 protein, with no DNA. Recorded here are over 35,000 distinct CDR3 sequences; the top ten clones represent 5% to 6.5%. V and J are TRBV12-3 or TRBV12-4 and TRBJ1-2; TCRdb designates TRBD1, a call that cannot be tested without DNA. Sample: blood. The receptor comes from a human donor with ulcerative colitis or Crohn's disease, or a healthy co-twin of an affected twin (not recorded which). CDR3: CASSLFGTGGGGYTF.